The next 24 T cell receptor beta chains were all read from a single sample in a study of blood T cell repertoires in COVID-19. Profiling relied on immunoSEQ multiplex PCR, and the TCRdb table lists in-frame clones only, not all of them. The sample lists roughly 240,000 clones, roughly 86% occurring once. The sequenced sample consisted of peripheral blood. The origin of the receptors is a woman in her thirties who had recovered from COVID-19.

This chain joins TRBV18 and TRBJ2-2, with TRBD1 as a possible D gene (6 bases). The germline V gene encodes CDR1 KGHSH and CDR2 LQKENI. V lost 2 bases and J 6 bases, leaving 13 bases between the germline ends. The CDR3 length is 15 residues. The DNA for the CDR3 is TGTGCCAGCTCACCAGAGTCAGGGGCGGCCGGGGAGCTGTTTTTT. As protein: CASSPESGAAGELFF.

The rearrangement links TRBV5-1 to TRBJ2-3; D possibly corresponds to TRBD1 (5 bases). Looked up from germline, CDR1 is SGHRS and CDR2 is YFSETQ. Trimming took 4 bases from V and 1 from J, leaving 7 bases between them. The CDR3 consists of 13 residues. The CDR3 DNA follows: TGCGCCAGCAGCCCACAGGGCACAGATACGCAGTATTTT. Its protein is CASSPQGTDTQYF.

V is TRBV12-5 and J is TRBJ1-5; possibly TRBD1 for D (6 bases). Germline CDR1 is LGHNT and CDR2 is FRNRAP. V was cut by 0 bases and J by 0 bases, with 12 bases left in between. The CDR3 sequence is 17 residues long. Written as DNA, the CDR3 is TGTGCTAGTGGTTTGGTACTAGGACAGTATAGCAATCAGCCCCAGCATTTT. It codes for CASGLVLGQYSNQPQHF.

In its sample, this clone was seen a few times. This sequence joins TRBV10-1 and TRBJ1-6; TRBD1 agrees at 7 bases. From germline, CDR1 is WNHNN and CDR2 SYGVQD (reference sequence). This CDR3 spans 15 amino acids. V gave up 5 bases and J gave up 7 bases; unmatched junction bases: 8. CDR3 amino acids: CASSRGTAGNSPLHF. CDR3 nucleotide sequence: TGCGCCAGCAGTCGTGGGACAGCCGGGAATTCACCCCTCCACTTT.

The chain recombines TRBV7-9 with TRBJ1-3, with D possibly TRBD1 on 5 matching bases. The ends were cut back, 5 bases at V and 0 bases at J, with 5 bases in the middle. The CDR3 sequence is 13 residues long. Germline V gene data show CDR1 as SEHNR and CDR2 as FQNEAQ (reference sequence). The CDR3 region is CASSDSSGNTIYF. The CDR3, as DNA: TGTGCCAGCAGCGACAGCTCTGGAAACACCATATATTTT.

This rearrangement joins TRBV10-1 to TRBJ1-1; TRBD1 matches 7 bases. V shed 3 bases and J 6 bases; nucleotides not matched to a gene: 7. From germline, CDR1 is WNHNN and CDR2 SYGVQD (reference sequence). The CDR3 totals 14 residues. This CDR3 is CASSEGGPVPEAFF. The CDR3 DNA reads TGCGCCAGCAGTGAAGGGGGCCCAGTACCTGAAGCTTTCTTT.

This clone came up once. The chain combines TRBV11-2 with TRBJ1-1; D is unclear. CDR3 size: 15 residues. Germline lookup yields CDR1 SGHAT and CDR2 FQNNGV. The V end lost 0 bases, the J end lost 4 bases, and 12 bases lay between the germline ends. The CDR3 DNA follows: TGTGCCAGCAGCTTAGAGAGGTGGGTTCGCACTGAAGCTTTCTTT. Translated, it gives CASSLERWVRTEAFF.

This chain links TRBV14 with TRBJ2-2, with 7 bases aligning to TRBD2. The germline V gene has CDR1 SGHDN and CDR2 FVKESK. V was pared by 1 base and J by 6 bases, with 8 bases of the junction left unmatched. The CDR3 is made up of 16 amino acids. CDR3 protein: CASSQVQRGLAGELFF. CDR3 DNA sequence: TGTGCCAGCAGCCAAGTGCAGCGGGGATTGGCCGGGGAGCTGTTTTTT.

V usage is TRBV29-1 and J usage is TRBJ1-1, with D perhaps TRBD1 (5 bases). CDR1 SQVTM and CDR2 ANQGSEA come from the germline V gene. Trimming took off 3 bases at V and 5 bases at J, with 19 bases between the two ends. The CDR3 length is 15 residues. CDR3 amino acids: CSVENWAGGRTEAFF. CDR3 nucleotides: TGCAGCGTTGAGAACTGGGCCGGGGGTAGGACTGAAGCTTTCTTT.

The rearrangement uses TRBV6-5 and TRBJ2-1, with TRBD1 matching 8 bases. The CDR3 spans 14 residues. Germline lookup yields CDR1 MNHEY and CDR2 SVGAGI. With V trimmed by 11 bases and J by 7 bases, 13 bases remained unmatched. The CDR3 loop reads CACGQGPAGNEQFF. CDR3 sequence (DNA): TGTGCCTGCGGACAGGGACCGGCAGGGAATGAGCAGTTCTTC.

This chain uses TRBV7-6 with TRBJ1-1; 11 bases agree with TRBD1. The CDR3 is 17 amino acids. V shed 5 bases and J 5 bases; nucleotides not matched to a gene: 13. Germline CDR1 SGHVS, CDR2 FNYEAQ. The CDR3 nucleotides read TGTGCCAGCAGCCTCGCGGGACAGGGGGTATGGGGGACTGAAGCTTTCTTT. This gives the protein CASSLAGQGVWGTEAFF.

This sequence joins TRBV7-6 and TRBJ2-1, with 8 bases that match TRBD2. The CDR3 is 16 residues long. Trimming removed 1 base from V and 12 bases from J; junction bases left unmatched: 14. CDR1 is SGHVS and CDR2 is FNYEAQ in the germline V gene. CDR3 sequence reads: CASSLVGLSSGVWQFF. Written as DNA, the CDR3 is TGTGCCAGCAGCTTAGTTGGGTTGAGTAGCGGGGTATGGCAGTTCTTC.

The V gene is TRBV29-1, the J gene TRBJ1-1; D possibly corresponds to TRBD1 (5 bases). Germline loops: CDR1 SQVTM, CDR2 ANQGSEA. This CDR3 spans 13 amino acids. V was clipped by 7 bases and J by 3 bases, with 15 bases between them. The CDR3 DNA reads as TGCAGCGGTAACCTTTGGGGGGACACTGAAGCTTTCTTT. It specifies CSGNLWGDTEAFF. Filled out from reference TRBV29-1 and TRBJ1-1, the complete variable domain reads SAVISQKPSRDICQRGTSLTIQCQVDSQVTMMFWYRQQPGQSLTLIATANQGSEATYESGFVIDKFPISRPNLTFSTLTVSNMSPEDSSIYLCSGNLWGDTEAFFGQGTRLTVV.

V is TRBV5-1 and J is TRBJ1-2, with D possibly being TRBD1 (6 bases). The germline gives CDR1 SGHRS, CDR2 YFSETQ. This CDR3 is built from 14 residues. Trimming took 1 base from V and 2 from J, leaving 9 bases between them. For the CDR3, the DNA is TGCGCCAGCAGCTTGAGTCAGGGGAACTATGGCTACACCTTC. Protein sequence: CASSLSQGNYGYTF.

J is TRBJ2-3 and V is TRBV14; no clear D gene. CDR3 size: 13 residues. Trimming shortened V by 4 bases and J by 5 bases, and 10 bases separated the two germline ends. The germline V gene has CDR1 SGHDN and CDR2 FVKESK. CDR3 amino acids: CASSPHTIDTQYF. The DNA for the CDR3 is TGTGCCAGCAGCCCGCATACAATAGATACGCAGTATTTT.

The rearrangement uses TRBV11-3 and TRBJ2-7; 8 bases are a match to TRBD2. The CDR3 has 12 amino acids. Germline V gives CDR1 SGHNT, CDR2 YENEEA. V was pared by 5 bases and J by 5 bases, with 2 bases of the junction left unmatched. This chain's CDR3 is CASSPGGDEQYF. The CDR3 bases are TGTGCCAGCAGCCCGGGGGGGGACGAGCAGTACTTC.

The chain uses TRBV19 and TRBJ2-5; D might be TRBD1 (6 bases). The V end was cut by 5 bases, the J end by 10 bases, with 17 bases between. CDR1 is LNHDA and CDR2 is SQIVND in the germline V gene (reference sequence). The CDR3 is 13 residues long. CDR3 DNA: TGTGCCAGTAGTGTCCAACGCAGGGGTTTCCAGTACTTC. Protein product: CASSVQRRGFQYF.

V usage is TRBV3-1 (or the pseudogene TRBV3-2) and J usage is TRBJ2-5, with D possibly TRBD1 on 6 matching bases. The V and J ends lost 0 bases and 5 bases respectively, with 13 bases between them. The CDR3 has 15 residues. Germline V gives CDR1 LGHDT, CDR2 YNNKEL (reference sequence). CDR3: CASSQEVRGWETQYF. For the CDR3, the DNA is TGTGCCAGCAGCCAAGAAGTAAGGGGGTGGGAGACCCAGTACTTC.

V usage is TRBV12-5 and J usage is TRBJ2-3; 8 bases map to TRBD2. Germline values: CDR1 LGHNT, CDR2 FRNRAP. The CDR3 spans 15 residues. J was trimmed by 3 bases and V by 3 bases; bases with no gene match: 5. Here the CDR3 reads CASGFIGGATDTQYF. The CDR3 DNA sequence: TGTGCTAGTGGTTTCATCGGGGGGGCGACAGATACGCAGTATTTT.

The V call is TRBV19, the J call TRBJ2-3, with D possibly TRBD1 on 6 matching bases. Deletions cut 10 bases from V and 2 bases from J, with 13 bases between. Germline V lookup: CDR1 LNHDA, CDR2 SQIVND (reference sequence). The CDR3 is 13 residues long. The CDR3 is CATGVALTDTQYF. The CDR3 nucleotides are TGTGCCACAGGGGTAGCCCTCACAGATACGCAGTATTTT. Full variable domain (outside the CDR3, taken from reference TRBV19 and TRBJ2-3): DGGITQSPKYLFRKEGQNVTLSCEQNLNHDAMYWYRQDPGQGLRLIYYSQIVNDFQKGDIAEGYSVSREKKESFPLTVTSAQKNPTAFYLCATGVALTDTQYFGPGTRLTVL.

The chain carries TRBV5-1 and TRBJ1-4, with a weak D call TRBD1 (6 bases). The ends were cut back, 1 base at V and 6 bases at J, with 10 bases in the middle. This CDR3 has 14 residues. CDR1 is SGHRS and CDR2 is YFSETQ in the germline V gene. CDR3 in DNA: TGCGCCAGCAGCTTGAGAGGGGGAGATGAAAAACTGTTTTTT. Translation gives CASSLRGGDEKLFF.

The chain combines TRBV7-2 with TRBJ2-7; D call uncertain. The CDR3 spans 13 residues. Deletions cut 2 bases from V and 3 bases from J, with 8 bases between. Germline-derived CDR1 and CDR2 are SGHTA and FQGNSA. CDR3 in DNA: TGTGCCAGCAGCTTATTTGTGAGCTACGAGCAGTACTTC. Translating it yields CASSLFVSYEQYF.

DNA of the CDR3: TGTGCCATCAGTGACAGGACAGGGGGAACGTCTAATGAAAAACTGTTTTTT. Its protein is CAISDRTGGTSNEKLFF. The chain is built from TRBV10-3 and TRBJ1-4, with 10 bases aligning to TRBD1. The CDR3 contains 17 residues. V dropped 3 bases and J dropped 3; count of bases not matched to a gene: 7. Germline V gene sequence: CDR1 ENHRY, CDR2 SYGVKD.

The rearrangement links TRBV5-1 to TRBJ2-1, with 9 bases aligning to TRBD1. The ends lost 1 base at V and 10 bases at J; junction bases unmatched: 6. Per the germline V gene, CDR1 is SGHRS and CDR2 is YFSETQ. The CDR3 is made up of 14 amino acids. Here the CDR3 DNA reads TGCGCCAGCAGCTTGAGCCCGGGACAGGGAGAGCAGTTCTTC. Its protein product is CASSLSPGQGEQFF.